The source of this T cell receptor (beta chain) is a study of CD8 T cells in ankylosing spondylitis. TCRdb analysed the 5' RACE reads with MiXCR anew, one entry per CDR3 protein. The table records approximately 300,000 distinct CDR3 sequences, roughly 20% of them present only once. J lost 7 bases, V lost 4 bases, and 9 bases had no gene match. CDR1 and CDR2 (germline): KGHDR, SFDVKD. The CDR3 is 16 residues long. The chain couples TRBV24-1 to TRBJ2-1; 10 bases are a match to TRBD2. The receptor's source is a female donor with ankylosing spondylitis or in good health (not recorded which). Sequencing was performed on blood, either unsorted or a sorted T cell fraction (not recorded which). The CDR3 sequence is CATSDPSGSLGNEQFF. CDR3 in DNA: TGTGCCACCAGTGACCCTAGCGGGAGTCTAGGAAATGAGCAGTTCTTC.